This T cell receptor beta chain emerged from a study of blood T cells in healthy people across ages. In this sample, this clonotype turned up many times. The use of a sample-barcoded 5' primer and a J-beta primer mix characterized a second PCR of about 7 to 12 cycles. TCRdb fed the 5' RACE reads into MiXCR, producing one record per CDR3 protein. The sample lists roughly 650,000 distinct CDR3 sequences, about a third occurring once. The sample taken for sequencing was blood. This sequence originates from a woman older than 75 in good health.

The CDR3 reads CASSLERTGYTF. The CDR3 region has the DNA TGTGCCAGCAGCTTGGAGCGGACTGGCTACACCTTC. This chain uses TRBV5-6 with TRBJ1-2; D gene uncertain. This CDR3 region has 12 residues. Trimming removed 0 bases from V and 7 bases from J, with 7 bases in between. Germline V gene lookup returns CDR1 SGHDT and CDR2 YYEEEE.